The text below deals with one TCR beta chain. The junction does not match germline at one end; this may be a read error. Sequencing used immunoSEQ multiplex PCR; TCRdb keeps in-frame clones, though not all of them. Of around 40,000 clones listed, roughly four fifths are singletons. The sample originates from a study of OX40 agonist ivuxolimab in advanced cancers. CDR1 is SEHNR and CDR2 is FQNEAQ in the germline V gene (reference sequence). The CDR3 extends over 16 amino acids. The origin of this receptor is an adult with an advanced solid tumor such as melanoma, head and neck, liver or kidney cancer. The rearrangement joins TRBV7-9 to TRBJ2-7; TRBD1 is a possible D gene (6 bases). This sample comprised CD4+ or CD8+ T cells sorted from blood, obtained in a trial of the OX40 agonist ivuxolimab. The CDR3 is CASSQEATGQFYEQYF. As DNA, the CDR3 is TGCGCCAGCAGCCAAGAGGCGACAGGCCAATTCTACGAGCAGTACTTC.